Listed below are T cell receptor beta chains from one sample, sequenced in a study of control samples from healthy donors and cancer patients. The data were produced by immunoSEQ multiplex PCR, yet TCRdb's version contains in-frame clones alone and is incomplete. Among 160,000 or so clones listed, over 85% were seen once. Specimen: blood. These receptors were collected from a woman aged 40 to 55 in good health. Each CDR3 is given with its conserved first and last residue. D genes are given only for firm matches. Rows may omit the clone size; those that give it use once, few, many or a size class.

>TRBD1|14|once|TRBV19|TRBJ1-2
TGTGCCAGCGAGGACAGGGGTCGAAACTATGGCTACACCTTC
CASEDRGRNYGYTF
>-|12|many|TRBV6-2/TRBV6-3|TRBJ2-7
TGTGCCAGCAGTTACGACGGGTACGAGCAGTACTTC
CASSYDGYEQYF
>-|15|-|TRBV5-1|TRBJ1-6
TGCGCCAGCAGCTTGGCACAGGGATACAATTCACCCCTCCACTTT
CASSLAQGYNSPLHF
>TRBD1|14|-|TRBV24-1|TRBJ1-1
TGTGCCACCAGTCGGACAGGGGGGGACACTGAAGCTTTCTTT
CATSRTGGDTEAFF
>TRBD2|17|-|TRBV7-2|TRBJ2-1
TGTGCCAGCAGCTTAGGGGCTAGCGGGAGCTTGAGAAATGAGCAGTTCTTC
CASSLGASGSLRNEQFF
>TRBD1|12|-|TRBV7-9|TRBJ1-4
TGTGCCAGCAGCCTAAGGGGGCAGGGGACGTTTTTT
CASSLRGQGTFF
>-|16|once|TRBV12-5|TRBJ1-1
TGTGCTAGTGGTCCACAAAGACTCGGGACGAACACTGAAGCTTTCTTT
CASGPQRLGTNTEAFF
>TRBD1|13|-|TRBV12-3/TRBV12-4|TRBJ1-1
TGTGCCAGCAGCCGACAGGGGGACACTGAAGCTTTCTTT
CASSRQGDTEAFF
>-|15|-|TRBV3-1/TRBV3-2|TRBJ1-3
TGTGCCAGCAGCCCGACAGACCTCTCGGGAAACACCATATATTTT
CASSPTDLSGNTIYF
>-|12|-|TRBV24-1|TRBJ1-4
TGTGCCACCAGTGACCATAATGAAAAACTGTTTTTT
CATSDHNEKLFF
>-|15|-|TRBV6-1|TRBJ1-1
TGTGCCAGCAGTGACGTTCGGGGGGGAGGGACTGAAGCTTTCTTT
CASSDVRGGGTEAFF
>-|13|-|TRBV29-1|TRBJ2-3
TGCAGCGTCAGTTGGGGAGGAGCAGATACGCAGTATTTT
CSVSWGGADTQYF
>-|16|-|TRBV2|TRBJ1-6
TGTGCCAGCAGTAGAAGCAGGAGCTCCTATAATTCACCCCTCCACTTT
CASSRSRSSYNSPLHF
>-|13|-|TRBV4-3|TRBJ2-7
TGCGCCAGCAGCCAAGTCGGAGCCCGGGAGCAGTACTTC
CASSQVGAREQYF
>-|15|-|TRBV7-3|TRBJ2-2
TGTGCCAGCAGCTTAAGTCTAGGGAACACCGGGGAGCTGTTTTTT
CASSLSLGNTGELFF